Listed here are 11 T cell receptor beta chains from one sample, sequenced in a study of radiotherapy plus CTLA-4 blockade in lung cancer (dated 2018 in TCRdb). The method behind the library was the immunoSEQ multiplex PCR assay. In its TCRdb copy, this immuneACCESS table keeps in-frame sequences only and misses some clones. Where compared with another copy, unresolved V genes explain less than half of these, and the others have no known cause. Present in this sample are around 40,000 clones, around 86% of which were seen just once. The ten largest make up around a fifth of the sample. Sequenced material: peripheral blood, taken from a patient treated with radiotherapy plus ipilimumab. These receptors originate from a human donor with non-small cell lung cancer whose response to radiotherapy plus ipilimumab could not be evaluated.

The CDR3 here is CASSYSGGIEQYF. CDR3 bases: TGTGCCAGCAGTTACTCGGGGGGGATCGAGCAGTACTTC. This rearrangement joins TRBV6-5 to TRBJ2-7; 7 nucleotides agree with TRBD2. This CDR3 is 13 amino acids long. The ends lost 0 bases at V and 6 bases at J; junction bases unmatched: 2. From germline, CDR1 is MNHEY and CDR2 SVGAGI.

The chain couples TRBV27 to TRBJ2-1; possible D gene TRBD2, 6 bases. The CDR3 sequence is 12 residues long. Trimming stripped 7 bases from V and 7 bases from J, with 11 bases between. Germline V gives CDR1 MNHEY, CDR2 SMNVEV (reference sequence). CDR3 sequence reads: CASKMRGNEQFF. The DNA for the CDR3 is TGTGCCAGCAAAATGCGGGGAAATGAGCAGTTCTTC.

The chain has TRBV10-3 and TRBJ1-1; a weak D match, TRBD1 (6 bases). V shed 6 bases and J shed 7 bases, with 9 bases lying between them. Germline values: CDR1 ENHRY, CDR2 SYGVKD. This CDR3 comprises 11 residues. The CDR3 loop reads CAIRAQGEAFF. DNA for the CDR3: TGTGCCATCAGGGCACAGGGTGAAGCTTTCTTT.

V is TRBV5-1 and J is TRBJ2-7; 10 nucleotides align to TRBD1. The germline V gene encodes CDR1 SGHRS and CDR2 YFSETQ. This CDR3 is built from 14 residues. The ends lost 2 bases at V and 3 bases at J; junction bases unmatched: 2. Here the CDR3 DNA reads TGCGCCAGCAGCTTCCGGACAGGGGGCTACGAGCAGTACTTC. Translated: CASSFRTGGYEQYF.

This chain connects TRBV5-1 to TRBJ2-3; TRBD2 aligns across 9 bases. The CDR3 runs 14 residues. From germline, CDR1 is SGHRS and CDR2 YFSETQ. The trim removed 4 bases at V and 2 bases at J, leaving 2 bases unmatched. CDR3 amino acids: CASSRGRATDTQYF. In DNA, the CDR3 is TGCGCCAGCAGCCGCGGGAGGGCCACAGATACGCAGTATTTT.

The chain links TRBV28 to TRBJ1-5; D not certain. The V gene's germline CDR1 is MDHEN and CDR2 SYDVKM. V was trimmed by 3 bases and J by 2 bases, leaving 11 bases between them. This CDR3 region has 15 residues. The CDR3 region is CASSFPGQGNQPQHF. CDR3 DNA sequence: TGTGCCAGCAGTTTCCCTGGGCAGGGCAATCAGCCCCAGCATTTT.

The rearrangement joins TRBV25-1 to TRBJ1-1; the D is unclear. Per the germline V gene, CDR1 is MGHDK and CDR2 is SYGVNS. The length of the CDR3 is 12 residues. V lost 5 bases, J lost 1 base, and 5 bases lay in between. The CDR3 region is CASSRQNTEAFF. CDR3 in DNA: TGTGCCAGCAGTCGACAGAACACTGAAGCTTTCTTT.

Turning to this clone: At one boundary the junction diverges from the germline segment, which might be a read error. The chain has TRBV7-7 and TRBJ2-7; 8 bases fit TRBD1. This CDR3 is built from 13 residues. CDR1 is SSHAT, CDR2 FNYEAQ, per germline (reference sequence). CDR3 nucleotide sequence: TGTGCTAGCAGCTCCGGCAGGGGGCCCGAGCAGTACTTC. Translated: CASSSGRGPEQYF.

The chain employs TRBV6-4 and TRBJ2-7; 7 nucleotides agree with TRBD2. The CDR3 runs to 16 residues. Germline values: CDR1 MRHNA, CDR2 SNTAGT. V trimming: 5 bases; J trimming: 0 bases; junction bases outside the gene matches: 10. The chain's CDR3 is CASSYLGGGTSYEQYF. CDR3 in DNA: TGTGCCAGCAGTTACCTCGGGGGAGGGACCTCCTACGAGCAGTACTTC.

The chain couples TRBV7-6 to TRBJ1-6; D is perhaps TRBD1 (6 bases). The V gene lost 4 bases and the J gene lost 5 bases, with 15 bases spanning the gap. CDR1 and CDR2 (germline): SGHVS, FNYEAQ. The CDR3 contains 16 residues. CDR3 in amino acids: CASSSPGTPNNSPLHF. The DNA for the CDR3 is TGTGCCAGCAGCTCTCCTGGGACACCAAATAATTCACCCCTCCACTTT.

V is TRBV4-1 and J is TRBJ1-1; no firm D call. V was clipped by 0 bases and J by 0 bases, with 8 bases between them. CDR1 and CDR2 (germline): MGHRA, YSYEKL. The CDR3 runs 15 residues. This CDR3 is CASSQDAGMNTEAFF. DNA of the CDR3: TGCGCCAGCAGCCAAGATGCCGGTATGAACACTGAAGCTTTCTTT.